These T cell receptor beta chains were read from a single sample in a study of molecular identifiers for immune sequencing clone quantification. Each CDR3 protein is one row after TCRdb ran MiXCR on the PCR reads. The repertoire holds roughly 300,000 distinct CDR3 sequences, roughly a quarter seen once, with about 0.73% in the top ten. Material for sequencing was naive CD8+ T cells from blood, with Jurkat cell RNA spiked in. These receptors came from a human donor in good health. Some libraries in this study had Jurkat cell RNA spiked in. The CDR3 runs from the conserved cysteine through the conserved F or W. Each record gives: D gene, V gene, clone size, J gene, CDR3 DNA, CDR3 protein. The D gene is left open where the match is weak. A row's size may be missing; if present it is once, few, many or a size class.

NA	TRBV7-8	NA	TRBJ1-4	TGTGCCAGCAGCTCATATCTGGGGAGCTATAATGAAAAACTGTTTTTT	CASSSYLGSYNEKLFF
NA	TRBV23-1	few	TRBJ1-2	TGCGCCAGCAGTCAAATGAGGAGCAATGGCTACACCTTC	CASSQMRSNGYTF
NA	TRBV20-1	many	TRBJ1-1	TGCAGTGCTAGTCACAGGGTGGTTGCGGCGGAAGCTTTCTTT	CSASHRVVAAEAFF
TRBD2	TRBV6-2/TRBV6-3	NA	TRBJ2-2	TGTGCCAGCAATCCCGGGACTAGTAACACCGGGGAGCTGTTTTTT	CASNPGTSNTGELFF
NA	TRBV12-5	many	TRBJ1-1	TGTGCTAGTGGTTACCATAATCCCACTGAAGCTTTCTTT	CASGYHNPTEAFF
TRBD1	TRBV28	many	TRBJ2-5	TGTGCCAGCAGTTTACCGTCGACAGGGGGGACTTTTTGGGCGGCCCAGTACTTC	CASSLPSTGGTFWAAQYF
TRBD2	TRBV6-2/TRBV6-3	NA	TRBJ2-7	TGTGCCAGCAGTTCGGGACTAGGGGTTTACTTCGAGCAGTACTTC	CASSSGLGVYFEQYF
TRBD1	TRBV3-1	few	TRBJ1-2	TGTGCCAGCAGCCCCCAGGGGACAGGGGTCTACTATGGCTACACCTTC	CASSPQGTGVYYGYTF
TRBD1	TRBV7-8	few	TRBJ2-3	TGTGCCAGCAGCACAAACAGGGGCCCTAGCACAGATACGCAGTATTTT	CASSTNRGPSTDTQYF
TRBD1	TRBV4-1	few	TRBJ2-2	TGCGCCAGCAGCCAAGCAGGGGGTTCTTCCGGGGAGCTGTTTTTT	CASSQAGGSSGELFF
NA	TRBV6-5	many	TRBJ2-3	TGTGCCAGCAGCCCCGACACGGGACTGCCCACAGATACGCAGTATTTT	CASSPDTGLPTDTQYF
TRBD2	TRBV29-1	few	TRBJ2-7	TGCAGCGTTGAAGGGACTAGCGGGGGGCCTTACGAGCAGTACTTC	CSVEGTSGGPYEQYF
NA	TRBV5-6	few	TRBJ1-2	TGTGCCAGCAGCTTTTGGGGGACGGGGACCTATGGCTACACCTTC	CASSFWGTGTYGYTF
NA	TRBV4-3	few	TRBJ1-2	TGCGCCAGCAGCCAAGGCGCGTCGTATTCTGAAAATGGCTACACCTTC	CASSQGASYSENGYTF
NA	TRBV29-1	NA	TRBJ2-3	TGCAGCGTTGAGTATAGGGATGTGGCTAGCACAGATACGCAGTATTTT	CSVEYRDVASTDTQYF
NA	TRBV6-1	many	TRBJ2-6	TGTGCCAGCAGTGAAGTGGTTTGGGACCCCGGGGCCAACGTCCTGACTTTC	CASSEVVWDPGANVLTF
TRBD1	TRBV28	many	TRBJ2-7	TGTGCCAGCAGCGCGAGGACAGGGGTCCCCTACGAGCAGTACTTC	CASSARTGVPYEQYF
TRBD2	TRBV29-1	few	TRBJ2-3	TGCAGCTTGAAATCGGCGGGAGGTTGGGTCGGGACAGATACGCAGTATTTT	CSLKSAGGWVGTDTQYF
NA	TRBV23-1	NA	TRBJ2-3	TGCGCCAGCAGTCAATCGATTCCGAAGCGCACAGATACGCAGTATTTT	CASSQSIPKRTDTQYF
NA	TRBV4-3	NA	TRBJ1-5	TGCGCCAGCAGCCAAGATATGCAGGGGCCTTATAGCAATCAGCCCCAGCATTTT	CASSQDMQGPYSNQPQHF
NA	TRBV20-1	NA	TRBJ1-4	TGCAGTGCTAGAGATTTAGCAACTAATGAAAAACTGTTTTTT	CSARDLATNEKLFF
TRBD2	TRBV13	few	TRBJ2-1	TGTGCCAGCACCCTACCGGGACTAGCGGGGCACAATGAGCAGTTCTTC	CASTLPGLAGHNEQFF
NA	TRBV29-1	many	TRBJ2-3	TGCAGCGCGCCGGACTTACGAGGCACAGATACGCAGTATTTT	CSAPDLRGTDTQYF
TRBD2	TRBV19	few	TRBJ2-3	TGTGCCAGTATGGGCCCAGCGGGGGCCTCCACAGATACGCAGTATTTT	CASMGPAGASTDTQYF
NA	TRBV28	NA	TRBJ1-1	TGTGCCAGCAGCTCCTGGGGGCAGGGGACTGAAGCTTTCTTT	CASSSWGQGTEAFF
NA	TRBV7-6	few	TRBJ2-3	TGTGCCAGCAGCCCTAGCGTCGGGGGCACAGATACGCAGTATTTT	CASSPSVGGTDTQYF
TRBD2	TRBV14	few	TRBJ2-7	TGTGCCAGCAGCCAAGGTAGCGGGAGGGCCTACGAGCAGTACTTC	CASSQGSGRAYEQYF
NA	TRBV18	NA	TRBJ2-5	TGTGCCAGCTCACCACCCCTCGGACTGCAAGAGACCCAGTACTTC	CASSPPLGLQETQYF
TRBD2	TRBV7-9	few	TRBJ2-1	TGTGCCAGCAGCCAACCCGGGCTAGCGGGAGTCAGCACCTACAATGAGCAGTTCTTC	CASSQPGLAGVSTYNEQFF
NA	TRBV7-6	few	TRBJ2-5	TGTGCCAGCAGTACGCGGGACTCCGGGCAAGAGACCCAGTACTTC	CASSTRDSGQETQYF
NA	TRBV27	many	TRBJ1-1	TGTGCCAGCAGTTTAACGTTGTACACTGAAGCTTTCTTT	CASSLTLYTEAFF
TRBD2	TRBV6-2/TRBV6-3	NA	TRBJ2-3	TGTGCCAGCAGTCCCGATTGGACTAGCGGGGCCGACCCAGATACGCAGTATTTT	CASSPDWTSGADPDTQYF
NA	TRBV11-2	many	TRBJ2-1	TGTGCCAGCAGCTTCCTATACAATGAGCAGTTCTTC	CASSFLYNEQFF
TRBD1	TRBV19	few	TRBJ1-5	TGTGCCAGTAGTAGCGGACAGGGGGGAATAGGCAATCAGCCCCAGCATTTT	CASSSGQGGIGNQPQHF
NA	TRBV30	NA	TRBJ2-7	TGTGCCTGGAGTTCTTACCTTACTAACTACGAGCAGTACTTC	CAWSSYLTNYEQYF
NA	TRBV15	few	TRBJ2-7	TGTGCCACCAGCAGTGGTCCGTCCGAGCAGTACTTC	CATSSGPSEQYF
TRBD2	TRBV28	many	TRBJ2-7	TGTGCCAGCAGTCTCCGTTTAGCGGGTAATGCCTACGAGCAGTACTTC	CASSLRLAGNAYEQYF
TRBD1	TRBV4-1	many	TRBJ2-2	TGCGCCAGCAGCCATGCCGGGACAGGGGGAACCGGGGAGCTGTTTTTT	CASSHAGTGGTGELFF
NA	TRBV7-3	NA	TRBJ2-1	TGTGCCAGCAGCTTAATGCAGGAGGGGGCCCCCCGGGTAGGTGAGCAGATCTTC	CASSLMQEGAPRVGEQIF
TRBD2	TRBV7-9	many	TRBJ2-1	TGTGCCAGCAGCCCGACCCGACTAGCGGGAAGCGATGAGCAGTTCTTC	CASSPTRLAGSDEQFF
TRBD1	TRBV6-5	NA	TRBJ2-1	TGTGCCAGCAGGGAGACAGGGTTTGAGAATGAGCAGTCCTTC	CASRETGFENEQSF
NA	TRBV12-5	few	TRBJ1-1	TGTGCTAGTGGTTTGGGTGGGGGAGGCGTGAACACTGAAGCTTTCTTT	CASGLGGGGVNTEAFF
NA	TRBV12-5	NA	TRBJ1-1	TGTGCTAGTGGTTTGGAAGGGTGGGACACTGAAGCTTTCTTT	CASGLEGWDTEAFF
NA	TRBV6-2/TRBV6-3	few	TRBJ1-1	TGTGCCAGCACCACTGTCGTGGCACCTACTACCGAAGCTTTCTTT	CASTTVVAPTTEAFF
NA	TRBV7-9	NA	TRBJ2-1	TGTGCCAGCAGCTTTCCCAACATAGCGGAAACCTACAATGAGCAGTTCTTC	CASSFPNIAETYNEQFF
TRBD2	TRBV20-1	NA	TRBJ2-3	TGCAGTGCTCACCGGCGGGGGGCCACAAAAGCTCCCACAGTAGATGCGCAGTATTTT	CSAHRRGATKAPTVDAQYF
NA	TRBV5-6	few	TRBJ2-7	TGTGCCAGCAGCTTGGCGAGGGTGAGCTCCTACGAGCAGTACTTC	CASSLARVSSYEQYF
NA	TRBV2	many	TRBJ1-1	TGTGCCAGCACGGGAGGAGGGATGAACACTGAAGCTTTCTTT	CASTGGGMNTEAFF
NA	TRBV4-1	few	TRBJ1-1	TGCGCCAGCAGCCACACAGCCCGTGAAGCTTTCTTT	CASSHTAREAFF
NA	TRBV30	NA	TRBJ2-1	TGTGCCAGGAGTGAGAGGGAGCAGTTCTTC	CARSEREQFF
NA	TRBV5-4	NA	TRBJ2-6	TGTGCCAGCAGCTTGGATCGAGTGGACGGGGCCAACGTCCTGACTTTC	CASSLDRVDGANVLTF
NA	TRBV29-1	NA	TRBJ2-2	TGCAGCGTTGACAGGGGGAACACCGGGGAGCTGTTTTTT	CSVDRGNTGELFF
NA	TRBV28	NA	TRBJ1-1	TGTGCCAGCAGTCTACATATGAACACTGAAGCTTTCTTT	CASSLHMNTEAFF
TRBD1	TRBV29-1	many	TRBJ1-1	TGCAGCGTCGTCGAGGGACAGGGAATTGGGACTGAAGCTTTCTTT	CSVVEGQGIGTEAFF
TRBD1	TRBV9	few	TRBJ2-1	TGTGCCAGCAGCCAAGAGCCGGGACAGGTTCGTAATGAGCAGTTCTTC	CASSQEPGQVRNEQFF
NA	TRBV6-1	few	TRBJ2-7	TGTGCCAGCAGTGTGACATCGGAGTACGAGCAGTACTTC	CASSVTSEYEQYF
TRBD1	TRBV6-6	many	TRBJ2-1	TGTGCCAGCAGTTATCCTCAGGGGGCCTACAATGAGCAGTTCTTC	CASSYPQGAYNEQFF
NA	TRBV7-9	NA	TRBJ1-1	TGTGCCGGCAGCCCCCCGTTTCGCGAAGCTTTCTTT	CAGSPPFREAFF
NA	TRBV5-1	many	TRBJ2-7	TGCGCCAGCAGCTCCTCGAGGGGGTATAGCGAGCAGTACTTC	CASSSSRGYSEQYF